One and the same sample provided the 27 T cell receptor beta chains below, sequenced in a study of patients and donors after allogeneic stem cell transplantation. One entry per CDR3 protein results from TCRdb running MiXCR on the RT-PCR reads. The sample consists of fewer than 20,000 distinct CDR3 sequences, 27% of them appearing once. Input material: blood, either unsorted or a sorted T cell fraction (not recorded which). The source of these receptors is a human donor who was either an allogeneic HSCT recipient or a stem cell or donor lymphocyte infusion donor (not recorded which). It is not recorded whose cells these are; they may come from a transplant donor.

V and J are TRBV5-1 and TRBJ2-3, with 10 bases aligning to TRBD1. The germline CDR1 and CDR2 sequences are SGHRS and YFSETQ. The CDR3 is 17 residues long. The ends lost 3 bases at V and 1 base at J; junction bases unmatched: 8. Written as DNA, the CDR3 is TGCGCCAGCAGCTGGAGCCGACAGGGGGCGGGCACAGATACGCAGTATTTT. The encoded protein is CASSWSRQGAGTDTQYF.

This clonotype was counted only a few times. This CDR3 is CASSVGRVAEAFF. The CDR3 bases are TGTGCCAGCAGCGTAGGAAGGGTTGCTGAAGCTTTCTTT. This sequence joins TRBV9 and TRBJ1-1; D is uncertain. V was pared by 0 bases and J by 6 bases, with 9 bases between. The CDR3 loop spans 13 amino acids. Germline V CDR1 and CDR2: SGDLS, YYNGEE.

The chain recombines TRBV9 with TRBJ1-1; 7 nucleotides line up with TRBD1. The germline gives CDR1 SGDLS, CDR2 YYNGEE. V gave up 4 bases and J gave up 6 bases; unmatched junction bases: 6. The CDR3 is 13 amino acids. CDR3 sequence (DNA): TGTGCCAGCAGCAAGACAGGGAGTCCTGAAGCTTTCTTT. Amino acid sequence: CASSKTGSPEAFF.

The chain uses TRBV12-3 or TRBV12-4 and TRBJ2-5; D may be TRBD1 (6 bases). The CDR3 consists of 15 residues. V lost 5 bases to trimming and J lost 2 bases, with 15 bases between them. Here the CDR3 reads CASSPSDRKQETQYF. In DNA, the CDR3 is TGTGCCAGCAGTCCATCGGACAGAAAGCAAGAGACCCAGTACTTC.

This chain connects TRBV5-1 to TRBJ1-5; D is ambiguous. V lost 0 bases and J lost 5, with 0 bases in between. Germline CDR1 and CDR2: SGHRS and YFSETQ. This CDR3 is built from 11 residues. CDR3 sequence reads: CASSLDQPQHF. The CDR3, as DNA: TGCGCCAGCAGCTTGGATCAGCCCCAGCATTTT.

Many counts were recorded for this clonotype. This rearrangement joins TRBV7-9 to TRBJ2-3, with D perhaps TRBD1 (5 bases). Germline CDR1 is SEHNR and CDR2 is FQNEAQ (reference sequence). The CDR3 loop spans 15 amino acids. Trimming took 7 bases from V and 0 from J, leaving 14 bases between them. CDR3 protein: CASNLGQASTDTQYF. CDR3 DNA sequence: TGTGCCAGCAACCTCGGACAAGCTAGCACAGATACGCAGTATTTT.

The CDR3 reads CAISESGTGVSTDTQYF. Here the CDR3 DNA reads TGTGCCATCAGTGAGTCAGGAACGGGGGTCTCCACAGATACGCAGTATTTT. V is TRBV10-3 and J is TRBJ2-3; D may be TRBD2 (6 bases). This CDR3 is 17 amino acids long. Germline values: CDR1 ENHRY, CDR2 SYGVKD. Trimming removed 0 bases from V and 2 bases from J, with 15 bases in between.

By proportion, this clonotype is hyperexpanded. The chain recombines TRBV5-1 with TRBJ2-3; D gene uncertain. This CDR3 has 14 amino acids. Germline V gene sequence: CDR1 SGHRS, CDR2 YFSETQ. The germline V and J ends were trimmed by 0 bases and 1 base, with 6 bases remaining between them. The CDR3 sequence: CASSLGQRTDTQYF. The DNA of the CDR3 is TGCGCCAGCAGCTTGGGGCAGCGCACAGATACGCAGTATTTT.

This clonotype is judged medium-sized (0.01 to 0.1%). Here the CDR3 DNA reads TGTGCCAGCGGAGAGGGGGCTGAAGCTTTCTTT. It codes for CASGEGAEAFF. The J gene is TRBJ1-1, the V gene TRBV28, with D perhaps matching TRBD1 (6 bases). The CDR3 consists of 11 residues. V dropped 8 bases and J dropped 6 bases, with 10 bases sitting between them. Germline values: CDR1 MDHEN, CDR2 SYDVKM. Looking up the rest from reference TRBV28 and TRBJ1-1 gives the full variable domain: DVKVTQSSRYLVKRTGEKVFLECVQDMDHENMFWYRQDPGLGLRLIYFSYDVKMKEKGDIPEGYSVSREKKERFSLILESASTNQTSMYLCASGEGAEAFFGQGTRLTVV.

This clonotype was recorded at least ten times. The chain uses TRBV12-3 or TRBV12-4 and TRBJ1-1; 9 bases align to TRBD1. The length of the CDR3 is 14 residues. After removal of 5 bases from V and 5 bases from J, the junction contained 6 bases not matched to a gene. The CDR3 bases are TGTGCCAGCAGTCTGGACAGGGGTAGGACTGAAGCTTTCTTT. Translated: CASSLDRGRTEAFF.

Only a few counts were recorded for this clonotype. The V call is TRBV18, the J call TRBJ1-1; no reliable D call. Germline CDR1 KGHSH, CDR2 LQKENI. V was shortened by 6 bases and J by 1 base, with 9 bases between the two germline ends. CDR3 length equals 13 residues. CDR3 sequence reads: CASSPRRNTEAFF. CDR3 sequence (DNA): TGTGCCAGCTCCCCCCGACGGAACACTGAAGCTTTCTTT.

This clonotype turned up a few times. This chain connects TRBV5-1 to TRBJ2-3, with 8 bases that match TRBD1. Germline CDR1 SGHRS, CDR2 YFSETQ. Germline trimming cut 3 bases from V and 2 bases from J; bases unmatched to any gene: 5. The CDR3 is 15 residues long. CDR3 protein: CASSSGQGITDTQYF. The CDR3 bases are TGCGCCAGCAGCTCCGGACAGGGTATCACAGATACGCAGTATTTT.

This clonotype was recorded a few times. The chain uses TRBV6-6 and TRBJ1-2; no definite D call. The CDR3 runs 12 residues. The V end was cut by 2 bases, the J end by 7 bases, with 8 bases between. Germline CDR1 reads MNHNY; CDR2 reads SVGAGI (reference sequence). Here the CDR3 reads CASSYRGGGYTF. CDR3 DNA sequence: TGTGCCAGCAGTTACCGGGGAGGTGGCTACACCTTC.

The chain has TRBV2 and TRBJ2-5; 7 bases agree with TRBD1. CDR3 size: 13 residues. CDR1 and CDR2 from the germline V gene are SNHLY and FYNNEI. V was pared by 5 bases and J by 4 bases, with 4 bases of the junction left unmatched. The CDR3 nucleotides are TGTGCCAGCAGTCTTGGACAGGTAGAGACCCAGTACTTC. As protein: CASSLGQVETQYF.

This clonotype was recorded a few times. J is TRBJ1-1 and V is TRBV20-1; no clear D. The CDR3 covers 13 residues. Germline V lookup: CDR1 DFQATT, CDR2 SNEGSKA (reference sequence). V lost 0 bases to trimming and J lost 0 bases, with 5 bases between them. The CDR3 sequence is CSARDRMNTEAFF. CDR3 DNA sequence: TGCAGTGCTAGAGATCGGATGAACACTGAAGCTTTCTTT.

The chain has TRBV9 and TRBJ1-6; D gene uncertain. Deletions cut 0 bases from V and 0 bases from J, with 4 bases between. Germline assignment: CDR1 SGDLS and CDR2 YYNGEE. There are 15 residues in the CDR3. The CDR3 region has the DNA TGTGCCAGCAGCGTAGGGAGCTCCTATAATTCACCCCTCCACTTT. Amino acids: CASSVGSSYNSPLHF. Full variable domain (remainder filled in from reference TRBV9 and TRBJ1-6): DSGVTQTPKHLITATGQRVTLRCSPRSGDLSVYWYQQSLDQGLQFLIQYYNGEERAKGNILERFSAQQFPDLHSELNLSSLELGDSALYFCASSVGSSYNSPLHFGNGTRLTVT.

This chain connects TRBV5-1 to TRBJ2-7; D gene uncertain. From germline, CDR1 is SGHRS and CDR2 YFSETQ. The CDR3 is made up of 15 amino acids. The germline V and J ends were trimmed by 2 bases and 0 bases, with 12 bases remaining between them. CDR3 coding DNA: TGCGCCAGCAGCTTCGGGCAGCTGAGCTCCTACGAGCAGTACTTC. Residues: CASSFGQLSSYEQYF.

The genes are TRBV12-3 or TRBV12-4 and TRBJ1-1, with TRBD1 as a possible D gene (6 bases). CDR3 length equals 14 residues. V dropped 2 bases and J dropped 5 bases, with 12 bases sitting between them. The CDR3 protein is CASSLQGRMTEAFF. In DNA form, the CDR3 reads TGTGCCAGCAGTTTACAGGGGCGGATGACTGAAGCTTTCTTT.

V is TRBV2 and J is TRBJ2-5; 14 positions match TRBD2. The V and J ends lost 2 bases and 5 bases, in that order; junction bases with no gene match: 10. The CDR3 is 18 amino acids. Germline V gene sequence: CDR1 SNHLY, CDR2 FYNNEI. The CDR3 nucleotides read TGTGCCAGCAGTGAATTGCAGTTGACTAGCGGGGGGGCTGAGACCCAGTACTTC. Amino acid sequence: CASSELQLTSGGAETQYF.

V usage is TRBV12-3 or TRBV12-4 and J usage is TRBJ1-1; D gene uncertain. The CDR3 extends over 15 amino acids. With 6 bases removed from V and 2 bases from J, the gap between germline ends came to 16 bases. The CDR3 DNA reads TGTGCCAGCAGCCTCCGCGAGACACTTAACACTGAAGCTTTCTTT. Protein sequence: CASSLRETLNTEAFF.

The rearrangement links TRBV9 to TRBJ1-5; TRBD1 might be the D (5 bases). Germline CDR1 is SGDLS and CDR2 is YYNGEE. The CDR3 has 15 residues. Trimming took off 0 bases at V and 3 bases at J, with 10 bases between the two ends. The CDR3 nucleotides read TGTGCCAGCAGCGTAGAGGGGCTGAACAATCAGCCCCAGCATTTT. Protein: CASSVEGLNNQPQHF.

This chain joins TRBV29-1 and TRBJ2-1; tentative D call: TRBD1 (5 bases). The CDR3 is 14 residues long. The germline V gene has CDR1 SQVTM and CDR2 ANQGSEA. V lost 5 bases and J lost 5, with 16 bases in between. In DNA, the CDR3 is TGCAGCGTTCCTCCCGCGGCAGGGAACAATGAGCAGTTCTTC. Translated: CSVPPAAGNNEQFF.

J is TRBJ1-4 and V is TRBV18; 11 bases align to TRBD1. V dropped 6 bases and J dropped 6; count of bases not matched to a gene: 6. The CDR3 has 15 residues. Germline V gene lookup returns CDR1 KGHSH and CDR2 LQKENI. CDR3 sequence: CASSPRTGGDEKLFF. Here the CDR3 DNA reads TGTGCCAGCTCTCCCCGGACAGGGGGCGATGAAAAACTGTTTTTT. The full variable domain, with the rest looked up from reference TRBV18 and TRBJ1-4, is NAGVMQNPRHLVRRRGQEARLRCSPMKGHSHVYWYRQLPEEGLKFMVYLQKENIIDESGMPKERFSAEFPKEGPSILRIQQVVRGDSAAYFCASSPRTGGDEKLFFGSGTQLSVL.

The chain employs TRBV5-4 and TRBJ1-6, with 7 bases fitting TRBD1. The CDR3 has 13 amino acids. V shed 0 bases and J 13 bases; nucleotides not matched to a gene: 4. Looked up from germline, CDR1 is SGHNT and CDR2 is YYREEE (reference sequence). CDR3 residues: CASSLAQGRPLHF. CDR3 DNA: TGTGCCAGCAGCTTGGCACAGGGGAGGCCCCTCCACTTT.

The gene calls are TRBV12-3 or TRBV12-4 and TRBJ1-1, with 7 bases that match TRBD1. The CDR3 sequence is 14 residues long. Unmatched junction bases numbered 5, after V lost 6 bases and J lost 1 base. The CDR3 DNA is TGTGCCAGCAGCCCTTGGACAGGGAACACTGAAGCTTTCTTT. Translation gives CASSPWTGNTEAFF.

Ten or more counts support this clonotype. The chain is built from TRBV24-1 and TRBJ1-2; unclear D gene. The CDR3 contains 13 residues. V gave up 4 bases and J gave up 1 base, with 6 bases separating them. Germline V lookup: CDR1 KGHDR, CDR2 SFDVKD. CDR3 residues: CATSEWGNYGYTF. CDR3 nucleotide sequence: TGTGCCACCAGTGAGTGGGGTAACTATGGCTACACCTTC.

This clonotype was seen only a few times. This chain connects TRBV12-3 or TRBV12-4 to TRBJ2-5; perhaps D is TRBD1 or TRBD2 (5 bases each). V was cut by 6 bases and J by 1 base, with 18 bases left in between. The CDR3 has 16 amino acids. This chain's CDR3 is CASSDHLGRGQETQYF. DNA for the CDR3: TGTGCCAGCAGCGATCACCTGGGACGGGGCCAAGAGACCCAGTACTTC.